Listed below are T cell receptor beta chains from one sample, sequenced in a study of T cell responses to AZD1222 COVID-19 vaccine. The protocol was immunoSEQ multiplex PCR, while the TCRdb copy is restricted to in-frame clones and leaves out a portion. The sample carries some 56,000 clones, 70% to 90% recorded once. The sequenced sample was peripheral blood, obtained on day 0 of AZD1222 vaccination. These receptors all come from an adult in good health. The CDR3 runs from the conserved cysteine through the conserved F or W. A D gene is named only where the DNA matches it firmly. A row's size may be missing; if present it is once, few, many or a size class.

CDR3 length	V gene	J gene	D gene	clone size	CDR3 DNA	CDR3 protein
16	TRBV7-6	TRBJ2-2	TRBD1	NA	TGTGCCAGCAGCTACGGGACAGGGCGGGCCACCGGGGAGCTGTTTTTT	CASSYGTGRATGELFF
18	TRBV7-6	TRBJ2-3	TRBD1	NA	TGTGCCAGCAGCTTAGGACAGGGGGCGCCGACGGGAACAGATACGCAGTATTTT	CASSLGQGAPTGTDTQYF
16	TRBV27	TRBJ1-6	NA	NA	TGTGCCAGCAGTTTATCCCCGACAGGATCAAATTCACCCCTCCACTTT	CASSLSPTGSNSPLHF
13	TRBV6-5	TRBJ2-5	NA	NA	TGTGCCAGCAGTCGGACTATCCAAGAGACCCAGTACTTC	CASSRTIQETQYF
14	TRBV27	TRBJ2-7	TRBD2	NA	TGTGCCAGCAGTTTTTCGGGGGGACCCTACGAGCAGTACTTC	CASSFSGGPYEQYF
14	TRBV28	TRBJ2-5	NA	NA	TGTGCCAGCATAGTCGGAGGTCCTTCGGGGACCCAGTACTTC	CASIVGGPSGTQYF
15	TRBV27	TRBJ1-1	TRBD1	few	TGTGCCAGCCATAAGAGGGACAGGGGGCTTGGTGAAGCTTTCTTT	CASHKRDRGLGEAFF
15	TRBV5-4	TRBJ2-5	NA	NA	TGTGCCAGCAGCCCTAAAGGCCCAGGGGCAGAGACCCAGTACTTC	CASSPKGPGAETQYF
15	TRBV10-3	TRBJ2-2	TRBD2	NA	TGTGCCACCCACGGACTAGCGGGCATAACCGGGGAGCTGTTTTTT	CATHGLAGITGELFF
14	TRBV3-1/TRBV3-2	TRBJ2-5	NA	NA	TGTGCCAGCAGCCAAGGGTACAGTCAAGAGACCCAGTACTTC	CASSQGYSQETQYF
14	TRBV28	TRBJ1-3	NA	NA	TGTGCCAGCAGGCACCGGACGGTTGGAAACACCATATATTTT	CASRHRTVGNTIYF
15	TRBV5-1	TRBJ2-5	NA	NA	TGCGCCAGCAGCTTGGCGAAAGGAAAAGAGGAGACCCAGTACTTC	CASSLAKGKEETQYF
14	TRBV5-4	TRBJ2-5	NA	NA	TGTGCCAGCAGACAGGACAGATATGAAGAGACCCAGTACTTC	CASRQDRYEETQYF
13	TRBV7-9	TRBJ1-2	NA	medium-sized	TGTGCCAGCAGCTTACCTTCAGGGAGTGGCTACACCTTC	CASSLPSGSGYTF
11	TRBV4-1	TRBJ1-1	NA	NA	TGCGCCAGCAGACAGTCGGCTGAAGCTTTCTTT	CASRQSAEAFF
17	TRBV27	TRBJ1-2	NA	NA	TGTGCCAGCAGTTCATCCTTGGGGGGACGACTGGACTATGGCTACACCTTC	CASSSSLGGRLDYGYTF
15	TRBV2	TRBJ2-1	TRBD1	NA	TGTGCCAACTTCCGGGACAGGGGACCCCACAATGAGCAGTTCTTC	CANFRDRGPHNEQFF
15	TRBV6-1	TRBJ1-5	NA	NA	TGTGCCAGCAGTGAAGCTAGTTTAGCGGGGGTGGTACGGCATTTT	CASSEASLAGVVRHF
16	TRBV19	TRBJ1-2	TRBD1	NA	TGTGCCAGTAGTAACCCGGGACAGGGGGCTATCGGTGGCTACACCTTC	CASSNPGQGAIGGYTF
16	TRBV5-1	TRBJ2-1	NA	NA	TGCGCCAGCAGCTCGAACGCGGGACACGGGATGGATGAGCAGTTCTTC	CASSSNAGHGMDEQFF
13	TRBV4-2	TRBJ2-1	NA	NA	TGTGCCAGCAGCCTGGGGCCATTTTCTGAGCAGTTCTTC	CASSLGPFSEQFF
18	TRBV9	TRBJ1-6	NA	NA	TGTGCCAGCAGCGTAGGCTCTCGGTGGGACTCCTATAATTCACCCCTCCACTTT	CASSVGSRWDSYNSPLHF
14	TRBV2	TRBJ2-3	TRBD2	NA	TGTGCCAGCAGTGACGGGGGGACCACAGATACGCAGTATTTT	CASSDGGTTDTQYF
16	TRBV20-1	TRBJ2-1	TRBD1	NA	TGCAGTGCTAGTGTTCATAGTGGCAGGGGGATCGATGAGCAGTTCTTC	CSASVHSGRGIDEQFF
16	TRBV4-1	TRBJ1-4	NA	NA	TGCGCCAGCAGCCAAGGTCTGCGAGCGACGGAGGAAAAACTGTTTTTT	CASSQGLRATEEKLFF
13	TRBV10-1	TRBJ2-7	NA	NA	TGCGCCAGCAGTGTTGGGCAGTACTACGAGCAGTACTTC	CASSVGQYYEQYF
17	TRBV5-1	TRBJ1-2	NA	NA	TGCGCCAGCAGCTTGGCCCTAGGAGGGGTCATTAACTATGGCTACACCTTC	CASSLALGGVINYGYTF
13	TRBV28	TRBJ2-3	NA	NA	TGTGCCAGCAGTGGAGGGAGCACAGATACGCAGTATTTT	CASSGGSTDTQYF
12	TRBV28	TRBJ2-7	NA	NA	TGTGCCAGCAGTCCACCGACCTACGAGCAGTACTTC	CASSPPTYEQYF
15	TRBV30	TRBJ1-3	NA	NA	TGTGCCTGGAGTACAGGTAACGATCGTGGAAACACCATATATTTT	CAWSTGNDRGNTIYF
16	TRBV9	TRBJ2-3	NA	NA	TGTGCCAGCAGCGAACATAGCGCAACTAGCACAGATACGCAGTATTTT	CASSEHSATSTDTQYF
14	TRBV4-2	TRBJ1-2	NA	NA	TGTGCCAGCAGCCAAGTTTCGGGCGCGAAGGGCTACACCTTC	CASSQVSGAKGYTF
12	TRBV30	TRBJ1-6	NA	NA	TGTGCCTGGAGGGAGGGGAATTCACCCCTCCACTTT	CAWREGNSPLHF
13	TRBV6-5	TRBJ1-1	NA	NA	TGTGCCAGCAGTCGGGTCGGGGACCAAGAAGCTTTCTTT	CASSRVGDQEAFF
15	TRBV5-4	TRBJ1-6	NA	NA	TGTGCCAGCAGCTTCGGCAGCCCCCCGGATTCACCCCTCCACTTT	CASSFGSPPDSPLHF
17	TRBV9	TRBJ2-2	TRBD2	NA	TGTGCCAGCAGCGTGCCAGGGACTAGCGGGGACACCGGGGAGCTGTTTTTT	CASSVPGTSGDTGELFF
18	TRBV5-6	TRBJ1-2	NA	NA	TGTGCCAGCAGCTTCCCGCTCTGGACAGCCGAAGCTAACTATGGCTACACCTTC	CASSFPLWTAEANYGYTF
11	TRBV6-5	TRBJ1-2	TRBD1	NA	TGTGCCGCCGCAGGGGGCTCTGGCTACACCTTC	CAAAGGSGYTF
15	TRBV7-3	TRBJ1-2	NA	few	TGTGCCAGCAGCCCGGGACAAACAGATCTTATCGGCTACACCTTC	CASSPGQTDLIGYTF
15	TRBV19	TRBJ2-2	TRBD1	NA	TGTGCCAGTAGTATTACGACAGGGTGGGCCGGGGAGCTGTTTTTT	CASSITTGWAGELFF